This T cell receptor (beta chain) was identified during a study of neurological immune-mediated disorders. Study results and limitations: The multiple sclerosis repertoire cluster was not associated with any clinical or MRI feature, with the authors stating that larger cohorts are needed.

CDR1 DFQATT and CDR2 SNEGSKA come from the germline V gene (reference sequence). This CDR3 comprises 15 residues. V was trimmed by 6 bases and J by 6 bases, leaving 23 bases between them. Synthesis of cDNA was carried out by template-switch 5'RACE. The reaction used 10-nucleotide random UMIs. MiXCR, applied by TCRdb to the 5' RACE reads, yields one record per CDR3 protein. The data show 25,000 to 40,000 distinct CDR3 sequences, about 1.6% seen once. This clonotype showed up many times. Antigen: not known. The sequencing sample was made of PBMCs. V is TRBV20-1 and J is TRBJ1-2; the D is unclear. The sequence came from a woman aged 25 to 39 with multiple sclerosis. CDR3 sequence (DNA): TGCAGTGCCCCAGACCCAGGTGATTATTGGGATGGCTACACCTTC. Translation: CSAPDPGDYWDGYTF.